This TCR beta chain was captured by sequencing in a study of cytomegalovirus exposure and HLA in healthy donors. Across the study: Per a later analysis, the roughly 670 first-cohort and 100 to 150 validation repertoires shared one platform. General study findings and limits: Some TCR beta chains (about 180 of them) were listed as cytomegalovirus-associated.

The CDR3 is 16 residues long. The germline V gene encodes CDR1 SGHDT and CDR2 YYEEEE. V was pared by 4 bases and J by 2 bases, with 8 bases of the junction left unmatched. As to this clone: Its antigen is undetermined.

The method was immunoSEQ multiplex PCR; TCRdb's version includes in-frame clones alone and lacks a portion of them. Among 95,000 to 150,000 clones listed, under 90% were seen once. This TCR was sampled from a woman under 40 in good health and CMV-seronegative. The sequenced material came from PBMCs. The rearrangement uses TRBV5-6 and TRBJ1-5; TRBD1 matches at 8 bases. CDR3 nucleotides: TGTGCCAGCAGCCCAGGACAGGGAAAAGGCAATCAGCCCCAGCATTTT. Protein sequence: CASSPGQGKGNQPQHF. The full variable domain, completed using reference TRBV5-6 and TRBJ1-5, is DAGVTQSPTHLIKTRGQQVTLRCSPKSGHDTVSWYQQALGQGPQFIFQYYEEEERQRGNFPDRFSGHQFPNYSSELNVNALLLGDSALYLCASSPGQGKGNQPQHFGDGTRLSIL.